The clone carrying this TCR beta chain was seen more than once but under ten times. The data stem from a study of shared clonotypes between healthy human individuals. Looked up from germline, CDR1 is SGHTA and CDR2 is FQGNSA. This CDR3 region has 15 residues. Trimming left V 5 bases short and J 14 bases short, with 27 bases between. Assay: immunoSEQ multiplex PCR; the TCRdb copy retains only in-frame clones and omits some. The sample records about 1 million clones, about 70% being singletons. V is TRBV7-2 and J is TRBJ1-2; D unresolved. This receptor was taken from a young man in good health. Material for sequencing was memory CD4+ T cells sorted from blood. Subset specified: CD45RA-negative fraction. The CDR3 DNA is TGTGCCAGCAGCCACCCCGCAGGAATCGGTGGAGTCTCTACCTTC. The encoded protein is CASSHPAGIGGVSTF. The complete variable domain, with remaining parts taken from reference TRBV7-2 and TRBJ1-2, reads GAGVSQSPSNKVTEKGKDVELRCDPISGHTALYWYRQSLGQGLEFLIYFQGNSAPDKSGLPSDRFSAERTGGSVSTLTIQRTQQEDSAVYLCASSHPAGIGGVSTFGSGTRLTVV.